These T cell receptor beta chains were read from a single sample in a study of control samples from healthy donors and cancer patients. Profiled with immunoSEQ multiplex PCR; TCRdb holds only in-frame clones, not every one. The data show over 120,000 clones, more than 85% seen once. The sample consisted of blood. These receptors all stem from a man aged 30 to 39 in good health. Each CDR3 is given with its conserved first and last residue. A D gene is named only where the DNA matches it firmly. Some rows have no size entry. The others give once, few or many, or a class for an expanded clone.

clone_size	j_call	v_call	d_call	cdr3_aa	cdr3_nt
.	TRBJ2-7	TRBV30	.	CAWSPDSSYEQYF	TGTGCCTGGAGTCCAGACAGCTCCTACGAGCAGTACTTC
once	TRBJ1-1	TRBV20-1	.	CSASVQENTEAFF	TGCAGTGCTAGTGTACAAGAGAACACTGAAGCTTTCTTT
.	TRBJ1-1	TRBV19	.	CASRLGGNTEAFF	TGTGCCAGTAGGCTCGGGGGGAACACTGAAGCTTTCTTT
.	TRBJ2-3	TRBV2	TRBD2	CASKTSGASTDTQYF	TGTGCCAGCAAGACTAGCGGTGCTAGCACAGATACGCAGTATTTT
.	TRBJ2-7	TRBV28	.	CASTSGRPGREQYF	TGTGCCAGCACTTCAGGGCGGCCGGGGAGGGAGCAGTACTTC
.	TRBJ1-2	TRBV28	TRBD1	CASSPGTGADYGYTF	TGTGCCAGCAGTCCCGGGACAGGGGCTGACTATGGCTACACCTTC
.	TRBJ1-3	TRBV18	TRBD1	CASSPQGVSSGNTIYF	TGTGCCAGCTCACCTCAGGGGGTTTCATCTGGAAACACCATATATTTT
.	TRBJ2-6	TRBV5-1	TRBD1	CASSLEELGQHLYGANVLTF	TGCGCCAGCAGCTTGGAGGAGCTGGGACAGCACCTTTATGGGGCCAACGTCCTGACTTTC
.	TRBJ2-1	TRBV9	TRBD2	CASSASSTSGGQGNEQFF	TGTGCCAGCAGCGCCTCCTCCACTAGCGGGGGGCAGGGTAATGAGCAGTTCTTC
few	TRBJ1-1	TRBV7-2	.	CASSLRVLTGQEAFF	TGTGCCAGCAGCTTAAGGGTCTTGACAGGACAGGAAGCTTTCTTT
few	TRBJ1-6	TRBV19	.	CASSQGSPYNSPLHF	TGTGCCAGTAGCCAGGGGAGCCCCTATAATTCACCCCTCCACTTT
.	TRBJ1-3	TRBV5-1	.	CASSLEFGPSGNTIYF	TGCGCCAGCAGCTTGGAATTCGGTCCCTCTGGAAACACCATATATTTT
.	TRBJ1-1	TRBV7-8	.	CASSSPGGRIVNTEAFF	TGTGCCAGCAGCTCCCCCGGGGGGCGTATAGTGAACACTGAAGCTTTCTTT
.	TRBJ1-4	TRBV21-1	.	CASRHLLELFF	TGTGCCAGCAGACACCTTCTGGAACTGTTTTTT
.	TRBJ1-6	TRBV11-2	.	CASSLNRVNSPLHF	TGTGCCAGCAGCTTAAACAGGGTTAATTCACCCCTCCACTTT
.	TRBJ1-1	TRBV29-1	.	CSVAQDTEAFF	TGCAGCGTTGCCCAAGACACTGAAGCTTTCTTT
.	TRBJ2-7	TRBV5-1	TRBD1	CASSGTAYEQYF	TGCGCCAGCAGCGGGACAGCCTACGAGCAGTACTTC
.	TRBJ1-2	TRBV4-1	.	CASSPTGNYGYTF	TGCGCCAGCAGCCCTACAGGGAACTATGGCTACACCTTC
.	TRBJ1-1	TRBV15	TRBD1	CATSRTGQGRAEAFF	TGTGCCACCAGCAGAACTGGACAGGGTAGGGCTGAAGCTTTCTTT
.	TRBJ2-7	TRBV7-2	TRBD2	CASSLRVGGGAYEQYF	TGTGCCAGCAGCCTCAGGGTCGGCGGGGGAGCCTACGAGCAGTACTTC
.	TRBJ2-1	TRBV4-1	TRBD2	CASSQDRGLAMDEQFF	TGCGCCAGCAGCCAAGATAGGGGACTAGCTATGGATGAGCAGTTCTTC
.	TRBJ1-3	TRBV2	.	CASSGDSGNTIYF	TGTGCCAGCAGTGGTGACTCTGGAAACACCATATATTTT
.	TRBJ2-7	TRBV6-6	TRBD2	CASALAGAAYEQYF	TGTGCCAGCGCCCTAGCGGGGGCTGCCTACGAGCAGTACTTC
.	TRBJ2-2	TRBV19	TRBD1	CASSIGPGRGLDGELFF	TGTGCCAGTAGTATTGGCCCCGGCAGGGGGCTGGACGGGGAGCTGTTTTTT
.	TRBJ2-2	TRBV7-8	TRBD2	CASSLVVAGGLNTGELFF	TGTGCCAGCAGCTTAGTAGTAGCGGGGGGCCTAAACACCGGGGAGCTGTTTTTT
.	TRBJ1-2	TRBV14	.	CASSQGRQVDGYTF	TGTGCCAGCAGCCAAGGTCGGCAGGTTGATGGCTACACCTTC
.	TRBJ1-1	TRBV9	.	CASSVGPGNTEAFF	TGTGCCAGCAGCGTAGGGCCAGGGAACACTGAAGCTTTCTTT
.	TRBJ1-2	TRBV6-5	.	CASSYSVTGYGYTF	TGTGCCAGCAGTTACTCCGTAACAGGCTATGGCTACACCTTC
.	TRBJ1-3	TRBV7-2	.	CASSLRLSGNTIYF	TGTGCCAGCAGCTTAAGACTCTCTGGAAACACCATATATTTT
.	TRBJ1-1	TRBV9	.	CASSVITIEAFF	TGTGCCAGCAGCGTGATCACGATCGAAGCTTTCTTT
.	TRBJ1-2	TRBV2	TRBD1	CASSRDSYGYTF	TGTGCCAGCAGCCGGGACAGCTATGGCTACACCTTC
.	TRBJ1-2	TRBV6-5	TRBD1	CAARDRAFTYGYTF	TGTGCCGCCCGGGACAGGGCGTTTACCTATGGCTACACCTTC
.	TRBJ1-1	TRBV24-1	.	CATSDLPKQKYEAFF	TGTGCCACCAGTGATTTGCCGAAACAAAAATATGAAGCTTTCTTT
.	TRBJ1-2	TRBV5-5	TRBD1	CASSPGTGLYGYTF	TGTGCCAGCAGCCCAGGGACAGGGCTCTATGGCTACACCTTC
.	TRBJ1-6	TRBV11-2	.	CASKEPGPTSPLHF	TGTGCCAGCAAGGAACCGGGACCGACTTCACCCCTCCACTTT
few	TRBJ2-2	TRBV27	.	CASSLSWGGELFF	TGTGCCAGCAGTTTAAGTTGGGGCGGGGAGCTGTTTTTT
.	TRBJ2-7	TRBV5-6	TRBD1	CASSSPGQGPYEQYF	TGTGCCAGCAGCTCACCGGGACAGGGTCCCTACGAGCAGTACTTC
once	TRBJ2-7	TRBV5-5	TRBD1	CASSLVTGGIYEQYF	TGTGCCAGCAGCTTGGTTACAGGGGGAATCTACGAGCAGTACTTC
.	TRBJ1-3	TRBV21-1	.	CASSNEIGMFLSGNTIYF	TGTGCCAGCAGCAACGAGATAGGTATGTTCCTCTCTGGAAACACCATATATTTT
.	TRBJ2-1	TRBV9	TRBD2	CASSARLAGTYNEQFF	TGTGCCAGCAGCGCGAGACTAGCGGGGACCTACAATGAGCAGTTCTTC
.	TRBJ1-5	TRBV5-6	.	CASTSLVPGLQGSQHF	TGTGCCAGCACCTCATTAGTGCCAGGCCTTCAGGGGTCCCAGCATTTT
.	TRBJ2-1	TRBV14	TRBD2	CASSQVSGGGYNEQFF	TGTGCCAGCAGCCAAGTTAGCGGGGGGGGCTACAATGAGCAGTTCTTC
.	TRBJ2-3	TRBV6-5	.	CASSSTLDRTTQYF	TGTGCCAGCAGTTCCACTCTCGACAGAACCACGCAGTATTTT
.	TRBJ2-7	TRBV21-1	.	CASIPGLAGTYEQYF	TGTGCCAGCATCCCGGGACTAGCGGGGACCTACGAGCAGTACTTC
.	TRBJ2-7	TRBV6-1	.	CASSEALGSWEQYF	TGTGCCAGCAGTGAAGCTTTGGGGTCTTGGGAGCAGTACTTC